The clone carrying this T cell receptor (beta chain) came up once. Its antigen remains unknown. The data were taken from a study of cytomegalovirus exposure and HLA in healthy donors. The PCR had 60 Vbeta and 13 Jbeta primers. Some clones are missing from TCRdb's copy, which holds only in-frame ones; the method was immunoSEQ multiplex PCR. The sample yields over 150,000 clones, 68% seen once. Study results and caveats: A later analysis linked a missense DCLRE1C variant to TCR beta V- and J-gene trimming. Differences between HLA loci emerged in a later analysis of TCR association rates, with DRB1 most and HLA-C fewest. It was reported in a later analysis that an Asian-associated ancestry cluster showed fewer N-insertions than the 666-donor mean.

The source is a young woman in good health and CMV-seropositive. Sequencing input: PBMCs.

The CDR3 nucleotides are TGTGCCAGCAGTCCCCGGGTTATCAATGAGCAGTTCTTC. Its protein product is CASSPRVINEQFF. The chain employs TRBV6-6 and TRBJ2-1; D not resolved. Trimming took 5 bases from V and 6 from J, leaving 11 bases between them. This CDR3 region has 13 residues. From germline, CDR1 is MNHNY and CDR2 SVGAGI (reference sequence).